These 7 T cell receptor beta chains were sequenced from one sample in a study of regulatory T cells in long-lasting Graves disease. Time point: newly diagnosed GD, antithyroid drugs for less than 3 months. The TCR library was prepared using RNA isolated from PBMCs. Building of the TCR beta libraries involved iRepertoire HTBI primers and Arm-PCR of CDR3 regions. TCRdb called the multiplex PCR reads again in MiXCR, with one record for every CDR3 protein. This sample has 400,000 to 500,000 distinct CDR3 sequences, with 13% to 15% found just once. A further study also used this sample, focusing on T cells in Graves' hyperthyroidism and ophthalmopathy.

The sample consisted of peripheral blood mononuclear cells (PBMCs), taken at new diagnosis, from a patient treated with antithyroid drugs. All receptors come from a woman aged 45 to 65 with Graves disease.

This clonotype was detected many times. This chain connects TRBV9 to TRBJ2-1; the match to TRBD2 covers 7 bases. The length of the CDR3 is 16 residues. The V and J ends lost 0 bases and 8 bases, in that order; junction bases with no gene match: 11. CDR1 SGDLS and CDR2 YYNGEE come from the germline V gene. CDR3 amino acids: CASSVEAGDGLDEQFF. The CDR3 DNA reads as TGTGCCAGCAGCGTAGAGGCGGGAGACGGGTTGGATGAGCAGTTCTTC.

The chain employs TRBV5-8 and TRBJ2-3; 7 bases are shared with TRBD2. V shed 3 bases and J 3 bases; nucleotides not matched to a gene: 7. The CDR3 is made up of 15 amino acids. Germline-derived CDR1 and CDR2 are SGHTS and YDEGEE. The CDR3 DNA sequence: TGTGCCAGCAGCTCCGGACTAGTTCTTACAGATACGCAGTATTTT. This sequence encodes CASSSGLVLTDTQYF.

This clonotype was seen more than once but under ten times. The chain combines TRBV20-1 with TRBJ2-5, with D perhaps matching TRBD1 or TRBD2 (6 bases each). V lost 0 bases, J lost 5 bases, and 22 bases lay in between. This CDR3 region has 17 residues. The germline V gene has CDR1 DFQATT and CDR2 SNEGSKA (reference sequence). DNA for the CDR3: TGCAGTGCTAGAGATGGGCAGGGGACTTACTTCGCGGAGACCCAGTACTTC. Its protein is CSARDGQGTYFAETQYF.

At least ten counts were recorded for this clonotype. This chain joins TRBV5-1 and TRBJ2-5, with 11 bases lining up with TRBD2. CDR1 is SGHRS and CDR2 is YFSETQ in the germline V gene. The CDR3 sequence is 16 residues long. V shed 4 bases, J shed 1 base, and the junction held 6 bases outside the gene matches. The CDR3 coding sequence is TGCGCCAGCAGCGTGGGACTAGCGGCCTTCCAAGAGACCCAGTACTTC. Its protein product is CASSVGLAAFQETQYF.

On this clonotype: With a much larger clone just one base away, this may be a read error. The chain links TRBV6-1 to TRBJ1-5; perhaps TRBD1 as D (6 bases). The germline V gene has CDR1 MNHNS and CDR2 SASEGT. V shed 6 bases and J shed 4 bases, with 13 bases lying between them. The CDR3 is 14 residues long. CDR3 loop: CASSPEGQNQPQHF. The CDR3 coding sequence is TGTGCCAGCAGCCCGGAGGGACAAAATCAGCCCCAGCATTTT.

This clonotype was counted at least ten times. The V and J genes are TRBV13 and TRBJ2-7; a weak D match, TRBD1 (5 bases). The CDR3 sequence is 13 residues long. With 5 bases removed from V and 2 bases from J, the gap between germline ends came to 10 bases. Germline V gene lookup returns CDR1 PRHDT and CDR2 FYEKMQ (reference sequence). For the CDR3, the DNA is TGTGCCAGCAGCCCAGGGATGACCTACGAGCAGTACTTC. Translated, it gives CASSPGMTYEQYF.

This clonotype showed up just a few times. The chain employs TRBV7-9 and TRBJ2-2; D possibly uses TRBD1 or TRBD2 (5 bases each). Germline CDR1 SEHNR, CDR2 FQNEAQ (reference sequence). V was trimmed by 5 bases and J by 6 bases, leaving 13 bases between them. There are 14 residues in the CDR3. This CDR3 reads CASSRGVAAGELFF. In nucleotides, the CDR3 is TGTGCCAGCAGCCGAGGGGTAGCAGCCGGGGAGCTGTTTTTT. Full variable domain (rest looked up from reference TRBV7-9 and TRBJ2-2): DTGVSQNPRHKITKRGQNVTFRCDPISEHNRLYWYRQTLGQGPEFLTYFQNEAQLEKSRLLSDRFSAERPKGSFSTLEIQRTEQGDSAMYLCASSRGVAAGELFFGEGSRLTVL.